This entry is about one T cell receptor (beta chain). Its antigen is unknown. Isolation yielded PBMCs, at least 6.5 million per sample, in every case. V lost 3 bases and J lost 10; bases outside the gene matches: 7. Germline CDR1 is SGHDT and CDR2 is YYEEEE. The CDR3 totals 14 residues. The second PCR ran 7 to 11 cycles with a sample-barcoded 5' primer and J-beta primers. TCRdb used MiXCR to reprocess the 5' RACE reads, holding one entry per CDR3 protein. Of about 780,000 distinct CDR3 sequences listed, less than 60% are singletons. The sample comes from a study of blood T cells in healthy people across ages. Whole-study results and caveats: Long-lived donors had more naive CD4+ cells and higher diversity than aged donors.

This sequence originates from a man older than 75 in good health. The chain uses TRBV5-6 and TRBJ1-6; TRBD1 agrees at 7 bases. Sequencing was carried out using blood. The CDR3 is CASSSRQGTSPLHF. The CDR3 DNA reads TGTGCCAGCAGCTCCCGACAGGGTACCTCACCCCTCCACTTT.